This section outlines one TCR beta chain sequence together with its context. As yet, its antigen is unknown. PCR was performed using 60 Vbeta and 13 Jbeta primers. Assay: immunoSEQ multiplex PCR; the TCRdb copy retains only in-frame clones and omits some. The sample lists around 150,000 clones, around 80% occurring once. The sample comes from a study of cytomegalovirus exposure and HLA in healthy donors. Whole-study findings and limits: Investigators reported 150 to 200 TCR beta chains as tied to cytomegalovirus. Prior analysis indicated that the majority of TCR beta V segments exhibited productivity approximately 90% or approximately 30% of the time. CMV serostatus alone was available as immune exposure information.

The material sequenced was PBMCs. The receptor comes from a boy under 10 years old in good health and CMV-seronegative.

The DNA for the CDR3 is TGTGCCAGCAGCGTAGCGGGGGGGCCCGATGAGCAGTTCTTC. Amino acids: CASSVAGGPDEQFF. The rearrangement joins TRBV9 to TRBJ2-1, with 8 bases matching TRBD2. Germline assignment: CDR1 SGDLS and CDR2 YYNGEE. This CDR3 is built from 14 residues. V was clipped by 0 bases and J by 8 bases; unmatched bases: 4.